The 30 T cell receptor beta chains below all came from one sample that was sequenced in a study of T cell responses to AZD1222 COVID-19 vaccine. The assay was immunoSEQ multiplex PCR, and TCRdb's table has in-frame clones only and misses some. The table records fewer than 150,000 clones, about 91% of them present only once. The sample consisted of peripheral blood, taken 28 days after the second AZD1222 dose. These receptors came from an adult who received the AZD1222 COVID-19 vaccine.

V gene TRBV28 combines with J gene TRBJ1-3, with D hard to call. CDR3 length equals 11 residues. Trimming stripped 10 bases from V and 6 bases from J, with 10 bases between. In germline, CDR1 is MDHEN, CDR2 SYDVKM. The CDR3 spells CATRLENTIYF. The CDR3 coding sequence is TGTGCCACCCGGTTGGAAAACACCATATATTTT.

This chain links TRBV6-5 with TRBJ1-1; D is ambiguous. The V end was cut by 7 bases, the J end by 2 bases, with 11 bases between. Germline CDR1 MNHEY, CDR2 SVGAGI. This CDR3 has 13 amino acids. CDR3 coding DNA: TGTGCCAGCAACCCGACGGTCAACACTGAAGCTTTCTTT. Its translation is CASNPTVNTEAFF.

V usage is TRBV5-4 and J usage is TRBJ1-2; D is perhaps TRBD1 (5 bases). From germline, CDR1 is SGHNT and CDR2 YYREEE (reference sequence). This CDR3 is 12 amino acids long. V was shortened by 4 bases and J by 4 bases, with 8 bases between the two germline ends. CDR3 DNA sequence: TGTGCCAGCAGCACAGACAGCTATGGCTACACCTTC. Translation gives CASSTDSYGYTF. Variable domain in full (rest from reference TRBV5-4 and TRBJ1-2): ETGVTQSPTHLIKTRGQQVTLRCSSQSGHNTVSWYQQALGQGPQFIFQYYREEENGRGNFPPRFSGLQFPNYSSELNVNALELDDSALYLCASSTDSYGYTFGSGTRLTVV.

The rearrangement uses TRBV7-9 and TRBJ1-3; D is ambiguous. Trimming cost V 1 base and J 4 bases, with 8 bases left between them. Per germline, CDR1 SEHNR and CDR2 FQNEAQ (reference sequence). This CDR3 is built from 14 residues. In DNA form, the CDR3 reads TGTGCCAGCAGCTTAGGAGTCTCGGGAAACACCATATATTTT. Protein product: CASSLGVSGNTIYF.

The rearrangement links TRBV5-1 to TRBJ2-7; 12 bases are shared with TRBD2. The CDR3 extends over 15 amino acids. J gave up 6 bases and V 4 bases, and 8 bases lay outside the gene matches. Germline lookup yields CDR1 SGHRS and CDR2 YFSETQ. The CDR3, as DNA: TGCGCCAGCAGCGAGTCTAGCGGGGGGGCCAGCGAGCAGTACTTC. Encoded protein: CASSESSGGASEQYF.

The chain couples TRBV15 to TRBJ1-2; TRBD1 matches at 7 bases. Per germline, CDR1 LNHNV and CDR2 YYDKDF (reference sequence). There are 16 residues in the CDR3. J lost 6 bases, V lost 0 bases, and 10 bases had no gene match. The CDR3 nucleotides read TGTGCCACCAGCAGAGATCGGGAGGGGGCGCCGAATGGCTACACCTTC. Translating gives CATSRDREGAPNGYTF. The complete variable domain, with remaining parts taken from reference TRBV15 and TRBJ1-2, reads DAMVIQNPRYQVTQFGKPVTLSCSQTLNHNVMYWYQQKSSQAPKLLFHYYDKDFNNEADTPDNFQSRRPNTSFCFLDIRSPGLGDTAMYLCATSRDREGAPNGYTFGSGTRLTVV.

The chain has TRBV3-1 (or the pseudogene TRBV3-2) and TRBJ1-2, with unresolved D. The CDR3 is 12 residues long. From germline, CDR1 is LGHDT and CDR2 YNNKEL (reference sequence). The V end lost 0 bases, the J end lost 8 bases, and 7 bases lay between the germline ends. The CDR3 nucleotides read TGTGCCAGCAGCCAAGACCTGGGGGGCTACACCTTC. Amino acid sequence: CASSQDLGGYTF.

The J gene is TRBJ2-7, the V gene TRBV3-1 (or the pseudogene TRBV3-2), with D possibly called TRBD1 or TRBD2 (6 bases each). Germline CDR1 is LGHDT and CDR2 is YNNKEL (reference sequence). V was shortened by 0 bases and J by 2 bases, with 17 bases between the two germline ends. The CDR3 has 17 residues. The CDR3 nucleotides are TGTGCCAGCAGCCAAGATTGGGGGCGGACTACCCCCTACGAGCAGTACTTC. Its translation: CASSQDWGRTTPYEQYF.

The rearrangement joins TRBV3-1 (or the pseudogene TRBV3-2) to TRBJ2-3; maybe TRBD2 (5 bases). V was cut by 4 bases and J by 0 bases, with 14 bases left in between. The V gene's germline CDR1 is LGHDT and CDR2 YNNKEL (reference sequence). This CDR3 has 16 amino acids. CDR3 residues: CASSPRRWTSTDTQYF. The CDR3 bases are TGTGCCAGCAGCCCCCGTAGGTGGACTAGCACAGATACGCAGTATTTT.

The chain has TRBV10-3 and TRBJ2-7; D may be TRBD2 (5 bases). This CDR3 region has 14 residues. Trimming left V 4 bases short and J 2 bases short, with 12 bases between. Germline values: CDR1 ENHRY, CDR2 SYGVKD. CDR3 DNA sequence: TGTGCCATCAGTGGAAGGAGCGGAACCTACGAGCAGTACTTC. Protein: CAISGRSGTYEQYF.

The chain carries TRBV28 and TRBJ1-2; a possible D gene is TRBD1 (5 bases). Germline CDR1 is MDHEN and CDR2 is SYDVKM. The CDR3 contains 13 residues. V was cut by 8 bases and J by 6 bases, with 16 bases left in between. CDR3 region: CASVVRQTDGYTF. The CDR3 DNA follows: TGTGCCAGCGTTGTTCGACAGACTGATGGCTACACCTTC.

V usage is TRBV6-5 and J usage is TRBJ1-4; maybe TRBD1 (6 bases). This CDR3 is 15 amino acids long. Germline V gene data show CDR1 as MNHEY and CDR2 as SVGAGI. Trimming pared 5 bases from V and 8 bases from J, leaving 18 bases between. CDR3 protein: CASSPWRGLGEKLFF. As DNA, the CDR3 is TGTGCCAGCAGTCCATGGCGGGGGCTCGGAGAAAAACTGTTTTTT.

V is TRBV27 and J is TRBJ1-5; no firm D call. The germline gives CDR1 MNHEY, CDR2 SMNVEV (reference sequence). CDR3 length: 16 residues. The V end was cut by 0 bases, the J end by 4 bases, with 13 bases between. The CDR3 sequence: CASSLSGSIGNQPQHF. CDR3 sequence (DNA): TGTGCCAGCAGTTTATCAGGCAGTATTGGAAATCAGCCCCAGCATTTT.

The chain links TRBV5-1 to TRBJ1-2; D gene uncertain. Germline V lookup: CDR1 SGHRS, CDR2 YFSETQ. Trimming cost V 0 bases and J 6 bases, with 6 bases left between them. The CDR3 runs to 12 residues. DNA for the CDR3: TGCGCCAGCAGCTTGGCTTCGGATGGCTACACCTTC. It specifies CASSLASDGYTF.

The chain joins TRBV28 to TRBJ1-1; D unclear. Germline assignment: CDR1 MDHEN and CDR2 SYDVKM. Trimming left V 5 bases short and J 3 bases short, with 10 bases between. The CDR3 spans 13 residues. The CDR3 reads CASSTGVHTEAFF. As DNA, the CDR3 is TGTGCCAGCAGTACTGGAGTACACACTGAAGCTTTCTTT.

The chain links TRBV2 to TRBJ1-2; tentative D call: TRBD1 (6 bases). Trimming removed 6 bases from V and 6 bases from J, with 11 bases in between. The CDR3 has 12 residues. Germline lookup yields CDR1 SNHLY and CDR2 FYNNEI. The CDR3 nucleotides are TGTGCCAGCAGCGCAGGGGAGAATGGCTACACCTTC. It translates to CASSAGENGYTF.

The table lists this clone with a count of one. The chain joins TRBV2 to TRBJ1-2; D is perhaps TRBD1 (5 bases). CDR3 length: 16 residues. V lost 4 bases and J lost 2, with 17 bases in between. Germline assignment: CDR1 SNHLY and CDR2 FYNNEI. As DNA, the CDR3 is TGTGCCAGCAGTGTCGTGTCTTTGGGGCGGAACTATGGCTACACCTTC. Its translation is CASSVVSLGRNYGYTF.

The chain recombines TRBV5-1 with TRBJ2-6, with D hard to call. From germline, CDR1 is SGHRS and CDR2 YFSETQ. The V end was cut by 0 bases, the J end by 0 bases, with 7 bases between. CDR3 length equals 16 residues. The CDR3 DNA reads as TGCGCCAGCAGCTTGGCCCCGGCCTCTGGGGCCAACGTCCTGACTTTC. The encoded protein is CASSLAPASGANVLTF.

The rearrangement joins TRBV3-1 (or the pseudogene TRBV3-2) to TRBJ2-7, with 8 bases lining up with TRBD2. Trimming cost V 4 bases and J 5 bases; bases outside gene matches: 10. This CDR3 contains 15 residues. The V gene's germline CDR1 is LGHDT and CDR2 YNNKEL (reference sequence). The CDR3, as DNA: TGTGCCAGCAGCCGGAAGATGGAGCGGGGGAACGAGCAGTACTTC. Protein: CASSRKMERGNEQYF.

The V and J genes are TRBV6-1 and TRBJ1-2, with 9 bases that match TRBD1. V lost 1 base and J lost 4; bases outside the gene matches: 4. Germline assignment: CDR1 MNHNS and CDR2 SASEGT. The CDR3 sequence is 15 residues long. CDR3 in amino acids: CASSEGQGVGYGYTF. CDR3 coding DNA: TGTGCCAGCAGTGAAGGACAGGGGGTAGGCTATGGCTACACCTTC.

The V and J genes are TRBV5-1 and TRBJ2-3; D is unclear. CDR3 length equals 14 residues. Germline assignment: CDR1 SGHRS and CDR2 YFSETQ. Trimming pared 2 bases from V and 5 bases from J, leaving 12 bases between. CDR3 nucleotides: TGCGCCAGCAGCTTCGGTCAGTCAAGAGATACGCAGTATTTT. It encodes CASSFGQSRDTQYF. The complete variable domain, with remaining parts taken from reference TRBV5-1 and TRBJ2-3, reads KAGVTQTPRYLIKTRGQQVTLSCSPISGHRSVSWYQQTPGQGLQFLFEYFSETQRNKGNFPGRFSGRQFSNSRSEMNVSTLELGDSALYLCASSFGQSRDTQYFGPGTRLTVL.

This clone has a handful of counts. This rearrangement joins TRBV9 to TRBJ1-1; D might be TRBD1 (6 bases). Germline-derived CDR1 and CDR2 are SGDLS and YYNGEE. The CDR3 runs 16 residues. With 4 bases removed from V and 0 bases from J, the gap between germline ends came to 16 bases. CDR3 sequence reads: CASSSDLHRVNTEAFF. The CDR3 DNA sequence: TGTGCCAGCAGCTCCGACCTTCACAGGGTGAACACTGAAGCTTTCTTT.

This chain uses TRBV28 with TRBJ1-5; a possible D gene is TRBD1 (6 bases). With 11 bases removed from V and 8 bases from J, the gap between germline ends came to 19 bases. The CDR3 extends over 13 amino acids. Per the germline V gene, CDR1 is MDHEN and CDR2 is SYDVKM. The CDR3 sequence: CAGGGGLVEPQHF. For the CDR3, the DNA is TGTGCCGGGGGCGGAGGGCTGGTTGAGCCCCAGCATTTT.

The chain employs TRBV5-1 and TRBJ2-3; D is uncertain. The CDR3 runs 13 residues. The V end was cut by 2 bases, the J end by 1 base, with 5 bases between. Germline CDR1 and CDR2: SGHRS and YFSETQ. The CDR3 reads CASSFGGTDTQYF. The CDR3 coding sequence is TGCGCCAGCAGCTTTGGGGGCACAGATACGCAGTATTTT.

The chain uses TRBV6-5 and TRBJ1-2; maybe TRBD1 (5 bases). The CDR3 is made up of 13 amino acids. V lost 10 bases to trimming and J lost 4 bases, with 16 bases between them. Germline V gene data show CDR1 as MNHEY and CDR2 as SVGAGI. The CDR3 sequence is CAIRRGSFYGYTF. The CDR3 DNA sequence: TGTGCCATACGAAGGGGTTCTTTCTATGGCTACACCTTC.

This sequence joins TRBV19 and TRBJ2-7, with 13 positions matching TRBD2. CDR3 length: 19 residues. Germline assignment: CDR1 LNHDA and CDR2 SQIVND (reference sequence). J gave up 3 bases and V 5 bases, and 16 bases lay outside the gene matches. The CDR3 DNA reads as TGTGCCAGTAGTGTAAGATCCGGGACTAGCGGGGACTACTTCTACGAGCAGTACTTC. Its protein is CASSVRSGTSGDYFYEQYF.

V gene TRBV28 combines with J gene TRBJ2-5; weak D call: TRBD2 (6 bases). Per the germline V gene, CDR1 is MDHEN and CDR2 is SYDVKM. This CDR3 contains 13 residues. Deletions cut 3 bases from V and 5 bases from J, with 10 bases between. The DNA of the CDR3 is TGTGCCAGCAGTTTGCGGAGGGCGGAGACCCAGTACTTC. Protein sequence: CASSLRRAETQYF. Full variable domain (missing parts from reference TRBV28 and TRBJ2-5): DVKVTQSSRYLVKRTGEKVFLECVQDMDHENMFWYRQDPGLGLRLIYFSYDVKMKEKGDIPEGYSVSREKKERFSLILESASTNQTSMYLCASSLRRAETQYFGPGTRLLVL.

The rearrangement links TRBV7-2 to TRBJ1-2; D is possibly TRBD1 (5 bases). The V gene's germline CDR1 is SGHTA and CDR2 FQGNSA. V was cut by 4 bases and J by 8 bases, with 17 bases left in between. The CDR3 loop spans 14 amino acids. CDR3 coding DNA: TGTGCCAGCAGCTCGAACACAGGTTTAGAAGGCTACACCTTC. This translates into CASSSNTGLEGYTF.

The V call is TRBV6-2 or TRBV6-3, the J call TRBJ2-7, with D uncertain. Germline-derived CDR1 and CDR2 are MNHEY and SVGEGT. Deletions cut 0 bases from V and 2 bases from J, with 8 bases between. CDR3 length: 14 amino acids. The CDR3 spells CASSYSNGAYEQYF. The CDR3 DNA follows: TGTGCCAGCAGTTACTCGAATGGAGCCTACGAGCAGTACTTC.

CDR3 bases: TGTGCCAGCGGGGTTTCAACTAATGAAAAACTGTTTTTT. Translated: CASGVSTNEKLFF. The chain has TRBV10-3 and TRBJ1-4, with unresolved D. With 10 bases removed from V and 0 bases from J, the gap between germline ends came to 9 bases. Germline CDR1 and CDR2: ENHRY and SYGVKD. The CDR3 contains 13 residues.